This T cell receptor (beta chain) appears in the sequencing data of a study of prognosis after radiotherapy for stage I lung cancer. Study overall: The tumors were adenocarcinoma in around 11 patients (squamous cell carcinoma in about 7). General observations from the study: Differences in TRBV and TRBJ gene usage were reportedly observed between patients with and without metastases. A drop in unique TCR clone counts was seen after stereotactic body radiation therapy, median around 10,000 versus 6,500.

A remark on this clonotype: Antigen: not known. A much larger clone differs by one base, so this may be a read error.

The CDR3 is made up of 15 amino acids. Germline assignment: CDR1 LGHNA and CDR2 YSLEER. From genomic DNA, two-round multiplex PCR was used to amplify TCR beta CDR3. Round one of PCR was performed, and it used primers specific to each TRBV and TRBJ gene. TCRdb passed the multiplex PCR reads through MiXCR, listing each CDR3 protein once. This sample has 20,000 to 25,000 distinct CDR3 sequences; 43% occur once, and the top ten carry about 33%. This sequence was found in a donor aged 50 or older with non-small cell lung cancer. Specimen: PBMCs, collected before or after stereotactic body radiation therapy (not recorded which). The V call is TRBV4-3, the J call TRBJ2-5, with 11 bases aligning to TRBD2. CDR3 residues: CASGQLSGGDETQYF. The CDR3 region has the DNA TGCGCCAGCGGCCAGCTTAGCGGGGGGGATGAGACCCAGTACTTC.